Listed here are 28 T cell receptor beta chains from one sample, sequenced in a study of control samples from healthy donors and cancer patients. The data were produced by immunoSEQ multiplex PCR, yet TCRdb's version contains in-frame clones alone and is incomplete. The repertoire includes around 50,000 clones, around 95% of them detected once, and approximately 2.4% sits in the top ten. Material: blood. The receptors derive from a man between 25 and 39 years old in good health.

J is TRBJ1-5 and V is TRBV15; 7 bases are shared with TRBD1. Trimming took 1 base from V and 3 from J; bases not matched to a gene: 3. The CDR3 covers 15 residues. Germline V gene sequence: CDR1 LNHNV, CDR2 YYDKDF (reference sequence). The CDR3 nucleotides read TGTGCCACCAGCAGAGCGACAGGGCTCAATCAGCCCCAGCATTTT. This codes for CATSRATGLNQPQHF.

This clone came up once. The chain links TRBV3-1 (or the pseudogene TRBV3-2) to TRBJ1-3; 8 bases match TRBD1. Trimming at V came to 5 bases and at J to 3 bases, leaving 15 bases not matched to a gene. Germline CDR1 LGHDT, CDR2 YNNKEL (reference sequence). The CDR3 contains 18 residues. CDR3 nucleotide sequence: TGTGCCAGCAGCGCCCGACAGGGGCCATTCTCCGGTGGAAACACCATATATTTT. Translation gives CASSARQGPFSGGNTIYF.

The rearrangement uses TRBV6-4 and TRBJ1-4, with a possible D match to TRBD1 (5 bases). The V end was cut by 0 bases, the J end by 3 bases, with 11 bases between. Germline CDR1 MRHNA, CDR2 SNTAGT. There are 16 residues in the CDR3. The CDR3 DNA is TGTGCCAGCAGTGACTCGAATTTGGGGCCTAATGAAAAACTGTTTTTT. Amino acids: CASSDSNLGPNEKLFF.

The gene calls are TRBV6-2 or TRBV6-3 and TRBJ2-2; D unresolved. The CDR3 runs 12 residues. The V end was cut by 0 bases, the J end by 8 bases, with 4 bases between. CDR1 is MNHEY, CDR2 SVGEGT, per germline. The CDR3 DNA sequence: TGTGCCAGCAGTTACTCCAGGGGGGAGCTGTTTTTT. Translated, it gives CASSYSRGELFF.

This chain connects TRBV2 to TRBJ2-1; the D is unclear. Germline CDR1 reads SNHLY; CDR2 reads FYNNEI. CDR3 size: 15 residues. The V end lost 6 bases, the J end lost 0 bases, and 12 bases lay between the germline ends. For the CDR3, the DNA is TGTGCCAGCAGAGCTACCTTTAGCTCCTACAATGAGCAGTTCTTC. This translates into CASRATFSSYNEQFF. Full variable domain (remainder filled in from reference TRBV2 and TRBJ2-1): EPEVTQTPSHQVTQMGQEVILRCVPISNHLYFYWYRQILGQKVEFLVSFYNNEISEKSEIFDDQFSVERPDGSNFTLKIRSTKLEDSAMYFCASRATFSSYNEQFFGPGTRLTVL.

The chain links TRBV5-1 to TRBJ2-1; D remains unclear. Per germline, CDR1 SGHRS and CDR2 YFSETQ. The CDR3 runs 13 residues. V was shortened by 4 bases and J by 0 bases, with 5 bases between the two germline ends. The CDR3 DNA is TGCGCCAGCAGCCCCTTCTCCTACAATGAGCAGTTCTTC. Translated: CASSPFSYNEQFF.

J is TRBJ2-5 and V is TRBV5-5, with no clear D. The CDR3 loop spans 13 amino acids. Germline lookup yields CDR1 SGHKS and CDR2 YYEKEE (reference sequence). The germline V and J ends were trimmed by 2 bases and 1 base, with 6 bases remaining between them. The CDR3 loop reads CASSFQFQETQYF. CDR3 sequence (DNA): TGTGCCAGCAGCTTTCAGTTCCAAGAGACCCAGTACTTC.

V usage is TRBV6-5 and J usage is TRBJ1-1; perhaps TRBD1 as D (6 bases). Germline V gives CDR1 MNHEY, CDR2 SVGAGI. The V end was cut by 3 bases, the J end by 0 bases, with 11 bases between. The CDR3 is 15 amino acids. The CDR3 is CASSYTGQMNTEAFF. In DNA form, the CDR3 reads TGTGCCAGCAGTTATACGGGACAAATGAACACTGAAGCTTTCTTT.

This clone showed up just once. The chain employs TRBV18 and TRBJ1-1; D gene uncertain. Germline values: CDR1 KGHSH, CDR2 LQKENI. The CDR3 is 16 residues long. V lost 1 base to trimming and J lost 6 bases, with 18 bases between them. The CDR3 region is CASSPRLSAADAEAFF. For the CDR3, the DNA is TGTGCCAGCTCACCACGACTTAGCGCGGCAGACGCTGAAGCTTTCTTT.

The genes are TRBV19 and TRBJ2-4, with a tentative D call TRBD1 (5 bases). This CDR3 is 13 amino acids long. Germline V lookup: CDR1 LNHDA, CDR2 SQIVND (reference sequence). Trimming shortened V by 3 bases and J by 7 bases, and 10 bases separated the two germline ends. CDR3 sequence: CASSMERGNIQYF. DNA of the CDR3: TGTGCCAGTAGTATGGAAAGGGGTAACATTCAGTACTTC.

The CDR3 reads CASSELGTGLNTEAFF. The CDR3 DNA reads as TGTGCCAGCAGTGAATTAGGAACAGGGCTAAACACTGAAGCTTTCTTT. This chain connects TRBV6-1 to TRBJ1-1; perhaps TRBD1 as D (6 bases). This CDR3 comprises 16 residues. Looked up from germline, CDR1 is MNHNS and CDR2 is SASEGT. V lost 2 bases, J lost 2 bases, and 15 bases lay in between.

The genes are TRBV15 and TRBJ1-4; tentative D call: TRBD1 (6 bases). CDR1 is LNHNV, CDR2 YYDKDF, per germline (reference sequence). This CDR3 is built from 15 residues. Trimming took off 0 bases at V and 8 bases at J, with 13 bases between the two ends. The CDR3 coding sequence is TGTGCCACCAGCAGAGAGACAGGTGGAGCGGAAAAACTGTTTTTT. It is translated as CATSRETGGAEKLFF.

The sample holds one count of this clone. The chain is built from TRBV6-5 and TRBJ1-1; D might be TRBD1 (6 bases). Trimming removed 6 bases at V and 5 bases at J, with 19 bases between. Per the germline V gene, CDR1 is MNHEY and CDR2 is SVGAGI. CDR3 length: 15 amino acids. The CDR3 reads CASRPHRRQVTEAFF. The CDR3 DNA reads as TGTGCCAGCAGACCCCACCGGCGACAGGTTACTGAAGCTTTCTTT.

The chain employs TRBV19 and TRBJ2-3, with D possibly being TRBD1 (6 bases). The CDR3 runs 15 residues. V gave up 3 bases and J gave up 3 bases, with 13 bases separating them. CDR1 is LNHDA, CDR2 SQIVND, per germline (reference sequence). CDR3 in DNA: TGTGCCAGTAGTATCGAGGGGGTCGAGACAGATACGCAGTATTTT. Its protein product is CASSIEGVETDTQYF.

The V gene is TRBV5-1, the J gene TRBJ2-2; D assignment may be TRBD1 or TRBD2 (5 bases each). V gave up 8 bases and J gave up 6 bases, with 11 bases separating them. In germline, CDR1 is SGHRS, CDR2 YFSETQ. The CDR3 loop spans 12 amino acids. The CDR3 coding sequence is TGCGCCAGTAAGAGGGGTTCCGGGGAGCTGTTTTTT. It specifies CASKRGSGELFF.

This chain connects TRBV7-3 to TRBJ2-3; TRBD2 matches at 9 bases. V trimming: 5 bases; J trimming: 4 bases; junction bases outside the gene matches: 7. Germline V CDR1 and CDR2: SGHTA, FQGTGA. The CDR3 runs 15 residues. The CDR3 DNA reads TGTGCCAGCAGCAACCTAGCGGGATCGGCAGATACGCAGTATTTT. The encoded protein is CASSNLAGSADTQYF. Full variable domain (remainder filled in from reference TRBV7-3 and TRBJ2-3): GAGVSQTPSNKVTEKGKYVELRCDPISGHTALYWYRQSLGQGPEFLIYFQGTGAADDSGLPNDRFFAVRPEGSVSTLKIQRTERGDSAVYLCASSNLAGSADTQYFGPGTRLTVL.

The chain carries TRBV9 and TRBJ1-3; 9 nucleotides match TRBD1. Unmatched junction bases numbered 3, after V lost 0 bases and J lost 2 bases. Germline CDR1 reads SGDLS; CDR2 reads YYNGEE. The CDR3 is made up of 16 amino acids. CDR3 sequence reads: CASSVEGQGTGNTIYF. CDR3 DNA sequence: TGTGCCAGCAGCGTAGAAGGACAGGGGACTGGAAACACCATATATTTT.

V gene TRBV9 combines with J gene TRBJ2-2; 10 bases agree with TRBD2. Per the germline V gene, CDR1 is SGDLS and CDR2 is YYNGEE. Trimming removed 1 base from V and 10 bases from J; junction bases left unmatched: 4. This CDR3 comprises 14 residues. The CDR3 nucleotides read TGTGCCAGCAGCGTACAAGCGGGAGGGGCGGAGCTGTTTTTT. Protein sequence: CASSVQAGGAELFF.

The chain has TRBV6-5 and TRBJ1-1; the D is unclear. The germline V and J ends were trimmed by 6 bases and 0 bases, with 8 bases remaining between them. CDR3 length: 13 residues. CDR1 and CDR2 (germline): MNHEY, SVGAGI. CDR3 sequence: CASRTSMNTEAFF. In nucleotides, the CDR3 is TGTGCCAGCAGAACCTCCATGAACACTGAAGCTTTCTTT.

The genes are TRBV19 and TRBJ1-1; D not resolved. V was cut by 1 base and J by 5 bases, with 11 bases left in between. The CDR3 consists of 14 residues. The germline gives CDR1 LNHDA, CDR2 SQIVND (reference sequence). The CDR3 sequence: CASSIVGGRTEAFF. The CDR3 DNA follows: TGTGCCAGTAGTATAGTTGGAGGGAGGACTGAAGCTTTCTTT.

The CDR3 reads CASSQGSGQYNEQFF. As DNA, the CDR3 is TGCGCCAGCAGCCAAGGATCGGGACAGTACAATGAGCAGTTCTTC. V usage is TRBV4-1 and J usage is TRBJ2-1; 7 positions match TRBD1. J was trimmed by 4 bases and V by 1 base; bases with no gene match: 4. This CDR3 has 15 amino acids. Germline CDR1 reads MGHRA; CDR2 reads YSYEKL.

The chain recombines TRBV27 with TRBJ1-6; 10 nucleotides line up with TRBD1. Germline CDR1 reads MNHEY; CDR2 reads SMNVEV (reference sequence). The CDR3 is 15 residues long. V dropped 3 bases and J dropped 8; count of bases not matched to a gene: 4. The CDR3 reads CASSFTGQGYSPLHF. The DNA for the CDR3 is TGTGCCAGCAGTTTCACGGGACAGGGGTATTCACCCCTCCACTTT.

The rearrangement uses TRBV5-1 and TRBJ2-1; TRBD2 aligns across 9 bases. The CDR3 runs to 15 residues. Germline V gene sequence: CDR1 SGHRS, CDR2 YFSETQ. The V gene end was trimmed by 3 bases and the J gene end by 6 bases; junction bases not matched to a gene: 7. DNA of the CDR3: TGCGCCAGCAGCTCAGGCGGGACTAGCCGCAATGAGCAGTTCTTC. Translation gives CASSSGGTSRNEQFF.

The chain combines TRBV28 with TRBJ1-5, with 8 bases matching TRBD1. The germline gives CDR1 MDHEN, CDR2 SYDVKM. V lost 7 bases to trimming and J lost 7 bases; unmatched junction nucleotides: 6. The CDR3 runs 13 residues. The CDR3 DNA reads as TGTGCCAGCAACCCAGGGGGCAGACAGCCCCAGCATTTT. Amino acids: CASNPGGRQPQHF.

This rearrangement joins TRBV25-1 to TRBJ2-3, with D perhaps being TRBD1 or TRBD2 (5 bases each). Germline CDR1 and CDR2: MGHDK and SYGVNS. There are 14 residues in the CDR3. The ends were cut back, 4 bases at V and 2 bases at J, with 10 bases in the middle. CDR3 region: CASSVRDLTDTQYF. CDR3 bases: TGTGCCAGCAGTGTACGGGACCTCACAGATACGCAGTATTTT.

This rearrangement joins TRBV12-3 or TRBV12-4 to TRBJ2-4; no firm D call. CDR3 length equals 13 residues. Deletions cut 5 bases from V and 2 bases from J, with 7 bases between. The CDR3 DNA reads TGTGCCAGCAGTCGTTGGACCAAAAACATTCAGTACTTC. Its protein is CASSRWTKNIQYF.

The gene calls are TRBV5-4 and TRBJ2-1, with 15 bases lining up with TRBD2. Germline V gene lookup returns CDR1 SGHNT and CDR2 YYREEE (reference sequence). The CDR3 sequence is 19 residues long. V trimming: 4 bases; J trimming: 1 base; junction bases outside the gene matches: 9. The CDR3, as DNA: TGTGCCAGCAGCGGGAGGACTAGCGGGAGGGCCAATTCCTACAATGAGCAGTTCTTC. Its protein product is CASSGRTSGRANSYNEQFF. The full variable domain, in which reference TRBV5-4 and TRBJ2-1 provide the parts outside the CDR3, is ETGVTQSPTHLIKTRGQQVTLRCSSQSGHNTVSWYQQALGQGPQFIFQYYREEENGRGNFPPRFSGLQFPNYSSELNVNALELDDSALYLCASSGRTSGRANSYNEQFFGPGTRLTVL.

The J gene is TRBJ1-5, the V gene TRBV19; 8 bases map to TRBD1. This CDR3 spans 15 amino acids. The germline gives CDR1 LNHDA, CDR2 SQIVND (reference sequence). J gave up 2 bases and V 2 bases, and 2 bases lay outside the gene matches. The CDR3 here is CASSIKDRGNQPQHF. The CDR3 DNA is TGTGCCAGTAGTATAAAGGACAGGGGCAATCAGCCCCAGCATTTT.